This T cell receptor beta chain stems from a study of T cells in Graves' hyperthyroidism and ophthalmopathy. This clonotype has a count of ten or more. TCR beta CDR3 sequences were amplified from RNA transcripts. An initial round of RT-PCR targeting the TCR CDR3 relied on the HTBI primer set. TCRdb reprocessed the multiplex PCR reads with MiXCR, giving one entry per CDR3 protein. The sample contains about 370,000 distinct CDR3 sequences, around 15% of which appear only once. The J segment lost 2 bases and the V segment lost 5 bases, leaving 14 bases of the junction unmatched. The CDR3 length is 17 residues. Germline assignment: CDR1 DFQATT and CDR2 SNEGSKA (reference sequence).

The sequenced sample was blood. V is TRBV20-1 and J is TRBJ2-1, with TRBD2 matching over 8 bases. The receptor was derived from a woman aged 60-75 years with Graves' ophthalmopathy. The CDR3 loop reads CSAPRAGSGSTYNEQFF. As DNA, the CDR3 is TGCAGTGCTCCCCGTGCGGGGAGCGGGAGTACCTACAATGAGCAGTTCTTC.